The following is a TCR beta chain sequence with its context. PCR was performed a second time for about 7 to 12 cycles using a sample-barcoded 5' primer and a J-beta primer mix. A template-switch adaptor that had 12 random nucleotides put a tag on each cDNA molecule. TCRdb processed the 5' RACE reads anew with MiXCR; each CDR3 protein has one entry. The sample lists approximately 700,000 distinct CDR3 sequences, less than 40% occurring once. Germline-derived CDR1 and CDR2 are DFQATT and SNEGSKA (reference sequence). The CDR3 has 12 residues. This sample stems from a study of blood T cells in healthy people across ages. Study-wide context: There was about one barcoded beta molecule captured by template switching per two T cells.

Donors each provided 8 to 10 milliliters of peripheral blood. Sequenced input: blood. V gene TRBV20-1 combines with J gene TRBJ2-5; D remains ambiguous. The DNA end is more similar to TRBJ2-7, so the J call may be wrong. The receptor's source is a woman aged 80 or older in good health. CDR3 sequence reads: CRALLGIDEQYF. The CDR3, as DNA: TGCAGGGCTCTTCTGGGGATAGACGAGCAGTACTTC.